Each of the 8 T cell receptor beta chains below was sequenced from the same sample in a study of blood T cell repertoires in COVID-19. Assay: immunoSEQ multiplex PCR; the TCRdb copy retains only in-frame clones and omits some. The sample records approximately 150,000 clones, 65% to 85% being singletons. Sequencing was done on a sample of PBMCs or T cells enriched from blood (not recorded which). The receptors here all came from a man aged 65 to 85 who had been exposed to COVID-19.

The genes are TRBV19 and TRBJ2-2; possible D gene TRBD1, 6 bases. The germline V gene has CDR1 LNHDA and CDR2 SQIVND (reference sequence). Trimming shortened V by 8 bases and J by 2 bases, and 9 bases separated the two germline ends. The CDR3 has 13 residues. The CDR3: CASRTDNTGELFF. The CDR3 bases are TGTGCCAGTCGGACAGATAACACCGGGGAGCTGTTTTTT.

CDR3: CASSSLRLAGGNEQFF. CDR3 DNA sequence: TGTGCCAGCAGTTCTCTGAGGCTAGCGGGAGGGAATGAGCAGTTCTTC. The V and J genes are TRBV28 and TRBJ2-1, with 12 bases matching TRBD2. The CDR3 length is 16 residues. The germline CDR1 and CDR2 sequences are MDHEN and SYDVKM. The V and J ends lost 4 bases and 7 bases, in that order; junction bases with no gene match: 8.

The V call is TRBV19, the J call TRBJ1-3; D is ambiguous. Trimming removed 6 bases at V and 0 bases at J, with 12 bases between. Germline V lookup: CDR1 LNHDA, CDR2 SQIVND (reference sequence). This CDR3 is built from 15 residues. CDR3 residues: CASRTTYDSGNTIYF. In DNA form, the CDR3 reads TGTGCCAGTAGGACGACTTATGACTCTGGAAACACCATATATTTT.

The chain uses TRBV3-1 (or the pseudogene TRBV3-2) and TRBJ2-1; TRBD2 matches at 9 bases. The germline V gene encodes CDR1 LGHDT and CDR2 YNNKEL (reference sequence). J was trimmed by 6 bases and V by 1 base; bases with no gene match: 4. The CDR3 is 15 amino acids. The CDR3 loop reads CASSQVSGGVNEQFF. The CDR3 DNA reads as TGTGCCAGCAGCCAAGTTAGCGGGGGTGTCAATGAGCAGTTCTTC.

The gene calls are TRBV5-4 and TRBJ2-1; TRBD2 agrees at 8 bases. The germline V gene encodes CDR1 SGHNT and CDR2 YYREEE (reference sequence). The CDR3 consists of 15 residues. V gave up 0 bases and J gave up 7 bases; unmatched junction bases: 6. Here the CDR3 reads CASSLEGLDLNEQFF. The CDR3 DNA reads TGTGCCAGCAGCTTGGAGGGACTAGATCTTAATGAGCAGTTCTTC.

This sequence joins TRBV5-4 and TRBJ2-5, with D possibly matching TRBD2 (6 bases). The V end was cut by 4 bases, the J end by 0 bases, with 13 bases between. The CDR3 loop spans 15 amino acids. Germline values: CDR1 SGHNT, CDR2 YYREEE (reference sequence). In DNA form, the CDR3 reads TGTGCCAGCAGCCCCCGAGGGACTTACCAAGAGACCCAGTACTTC. This sequence encodes CASSPRGTYQETQYF.

The gene calls are TRBV15 and TRBJ1-6, with TRBD1 identical over 8 bases. With 5 bases clipped from V and 7 bases from J, the junction kept 4 bases outside the gene matches. The CDR3 is 14 amino acids. From germline, CDR1 is LNHNV and CDR2 YYDKDF (reference sequence). The CDR3 coding sequence is TGTGCCACCAGCCTGACAGGGGAAAATTCACCCCTCCACTTT. Its translation: CATSLTGENSPLHF.

The chain employs TRBV25-1 and TRBJ2-7; unclear D gene. Trimming took 5 bases from V and 6 from J, leaving 14 bases between them. The CDR3 runs to 13 residues. CDR1 MGHDK and CDR2 SYGVNS come from the germline V gene. The CDR3 spells CASSSKLLGEQYF. In DNA, the CDR3 is TGTGCCAGCAGTTCAAAACTACTGGGCGAGCAGTACTTC.